Listed here are 8 T cell receptor beta chains from one sample, sequenced in a study of CD8 T cells in ankylosing spondylitis. General study results and limits: It appeared that ankylosing spondylitis blood was characterized by a TCR beta motif of seven or eight highly homologous variants.

Using its own MiXCR run on the 5' RACE reads, TCRdb lists one record per CDR3 protein. The data hold a few hundred thousand distinct CDR3 sequences, with about a sixth observed a single time. The antigens of these receptors remain unknown. Sequencing was done on a sample of blood, either unsorted or a sorted T cell fraction (not recorded which). Source of these receptors: a male donor with ankylosing spondylitis.

This clonotype turned up a few times. This sequence joins TRBV7-2 and TRBJ2-5, with TRBD2 identical over 8 bases. The CDR3 sequence is 15 residues long. V shed 3 bases, J shed 3 bases, and the junction held 6 bases outside the gene matches. The germline V gene has CDR1 SGHTA and CDR2 FQGNSA. In nucleotides, the CDR3 is TGTGCCAGCAGCTTGGGACACGGGGGGGAAGAGACCCAGTACTTC. Its protein product is CASSLGHGGEETQYF.

This clonotype appeared a few times. This chain uses TRBV7-2 with TRBJ2-3, with 10 bases matching TRBD2. Germline CDR1 reads SGHTA; CDR2 reads FQGNSA. V dropped 1 base and J dropped 6; count of bases not matched to a gene: 7. The CDR3 totals 16 residues. The CDR3 DNA reads as TGTGCCAGCAGCTTAGGGTACCCGGGACTAGCGGATACGCAGTATTTT. It translates to CASSLGYPGLADTQYF.

The genes are TRBV7-2 and TRBJ2-5, with 9 bases that match TRBD2. With 5 bases clipped from V and 2 bases from J, the junction kept 3 bases outside the gene matches. The CDR3 has 14 amino acids. In germline, CDR1 is SGHTA, CDR2 FQGNSA. The CDR3 protein is CASSRGGGQETQYF. The CDR3 DNA follows: TGTGCCAGCAGCCGCGGGGGGGGGCAAGAGACCCAGTACTTC.

This clonotype was picked up a small number of times. The gene calls are TRBV7-9 and TRBJ2-2; tentatively, D is TRBD1 or TRBD2 (5 bases each). Germline CDR1 SEHNR, CDR2 FQNEAQ (reference sequence). CDR3 size: 17 residues. Trimming cost V 2 bases and J 0 bases, with 13 bases left between them. Written as DNA, the CDR3 is TGTGCCAGCAGCTTACGCACAGGTAGCGCGAACACCGGGGAGCTGTTTTTT. Protein product: CASSLRTGSANTGELFF.

The V gene is TRBV12-3 or TRBV12-4, the J gene TRBJ2-5; possibly TRBD2 for D (6 bases). This CDR3 has 16 residues. Trimming shortened V by 2 bases and J by 1 base, and 14 bases separated the two germline ends. The CDR3 nucleotides read TGTGCCAGCAGTTTAAAGACTAGTGGGTTCCAAGAGACCCAGTACTTC. Its translation is CASSLKTSGFQETQYF.

This clonotype has just a few counts. The gene calls are TRBV7-2 and TRBJ2-1, with a tentative D call TRBD2 (6 bases). CDR3 length equals 18 residues. Germline CDR1 SGHTA, CDR2 FQGNSA. V gave up 0 bases and J gave up 10 bases, with 25 bases separating them. DNA for the CDR3: TGTGCCAGCAGCTTAGCCCTGGGGGTGGGACTTAGATGGGCAGAGCAGTTCTTC. It is translated as CASSLALGVGLRWAEQFF.

This clonotype was observed a few times. This chain links TRBV20-1 with TRBJ2-4, with 7 bases lining up with TRBD2. The V and J ends lost 6 bases and 1 base, in that order; junction bases with no gene match: 9. The CDR3 extends over 15 amino acids. The germline gives CDR1 DFQATT, CDR2 SNEGSKA (reference sequence). CDR3 in DNA: TGCAGTGCCCTCATAGCGGGTCAGGCCAAAAACATTCAGTACTTC. It yields the protein CSALIAGQAKNIQYF.

A few counts support this clonotype. The chain combines TRBV10-3 with TRBJ2-3, with 10 bases fitting TRBD2. Unmatched junction bases numbered 4, after V lost 3 bases and J lost 4 bases. This CDR3 has 15 residues. In germline, CDR1 is ENHRY, CDR2 SYGVKD. For the CDR3, the DNA is TGTGCCATCAGTGATGCTAGCGGGGGCTCAGATACGCAGTATTTT. Translated: CAISDASGGSDTQYF.